The T cell receptor (beta chain) described here comes from a study of beta chain features in type 1 diabetes. The wider study: Healthy donors resembled patients in age, gender and cell yields. Regarding the study as a whole: Any HLA effect on TCRB rearrangement was left unresolved by small sub-analyses. For Type 1 diabetes patients, all four CD4+ subsets carried TCRB CDR3s that were moderately but significantly shorter.

Isolated RNA was reverse transcribed in full, so expressed TCRB transcripts were sequenced. TCRdb's copy holds only in-frame clones and misses some; the assay was immunoSEQ multiplex PCR. The sample has 65,000 to 85,000 clones, roughly 49% seen once; the top ten hold 0.55% to 0.8%. This clone has just a few counts. Its antigen is currently unknown. This TCR was sampled from a man aged 25 to 40 with type 1 diabetes. Sequenced sample: central memory CD4+ T cells from blood.

CDR3 residues: CASSPPARAYAYGYTF. CDR3 DNA: TGTGCCAGTAGTCCGCCGGCCAGGGCCTATGCCTATGGCTACACCTTC. The chain combines TRBV19 with TRBJ1-2; D may be TRBD1 (5 bases). The V gene's germline CDR1 is LNHDA and CDR2 SQIVND (reference sequence). The CDR3 covers 16 residues. With 5 bases removed from V and 4 bases from J, the gap between germline ends came to 20 bases.